The present TCR beta chain was sequenced within a study of cytomegalovirus exposure and HLA in healthy donors. Study context: Early released data had about 85 million unique TCRs, all coming from HLA-typed donors. Study-wide results and limits: What TCR beta sequences reportedly achieved was accurate prediction of HLA-A and HLA-B alleles in most subjects. TCR beta V- and J-gene trimming, according to a later analysis, was linked to a missense DCLRE1C variant.

This clone was seen only a few times. Its antigen is not identified. Donors were nominally healthy when sampled, though unrecorded immune exposures were likely. With 3 bases clipped from V and 4 bases from J, the junction kept 10 bases outside the gene matches. Germline V gene sequence: CDR1 SGDLS, CDR2 YYNGEE. This CDR3 has 16 residues. The PCR used 60 Vbeta and 13 Jbeta primers. Profiling relied on immunoSEQ multiplex PCR, and the TCRdb table lists in-frame clones only, not all of them. The sample lists 140,000 to 150,000 clones, around a tenth occurring once. The source of this sequence is a man in his fifties in good health and CMV-seronegative. The sequencing sample was made of PBMCs. The chain uses TRBV9 and TRBJ2-5; 9 bases are a match to TRBD2. The CDR3 here is CASSAAGTSFGETQYF. The CDR3 nucleotides are TGTGCCAGCAGCGCCGCCGGGACTAGCTTCGGAGAGACCCAGTACTTC. Full variable domain (remainder filled in from reference TRBV9 and TRBJ2-5): DSGVTQTPKHLITATGQRVTLRCSPRSGDLSVYWYQQSLDQGLQFLIQYYNGEERAKGNILERFSAQQFPDLHSELNLSSLELGDSALYFCASSAAGTSFGETQYFGPGTRLLVL.